This T cell receptor beta chain was identified during a study of cytomegalovirus exposure and HLA in healthy donors. On the study more broadly: The 500 to 750 first-cohort repertoires and the approximately 130 validation repertoires shared the same platform, a later analysis reported. Findings of the study overall: Subsequent analysis found a tendency for first-cohort TCR clusters to co-occur within the 120 validation repertoires. Overall, approximately 150 TCR beta chains were annotated as cytomegalovirus-associated.

A note on this clone: Its antigen is undetermined.

Here immunoSEQ multiplex PCR was the method, and the copy in TCRdb shows in-frame clones only, minus some. The sample shows around 60,000 clones, 80% to 95% of them seen only once. The CDR3 is 12 amino acids. The germline CDR1 and CDR2 sequences are MDHEN and SYDVKM. V was trimmed by 7 bases and J by 5 bases, leaving 11 bases between them. Donors were drawn from the roughly 120-subject validation cohort, separate from the approximately 640-subject first cohort. Sample: PBMCs. The chain uses TRBV28 and TRBJ2-5, with D perhaps matching TRBD1 (5 bases). This TCR came from a man in his late teens or twenties in good health and CMV-seronegative. CDR3 nucleotide sequence: TGTGCCAGCACCCAGGGAATGGAGACCCAGTACTTC. Translating gives CASTQGMETQYF.